Listed below are T cell receptor beta chains from one sample, sequenced in a study of T cells in Graves' hyperthyroidism and ophthalmopathy. TCRdb redid the calling of the multiplex PCR reads with MiXCR, one entry per CDR3 protein. Among 600,000 to 650,000 distinct CDR3 sequences listed, roughly 17% were seen once. The sequenced material came from blood. Receptors were obtained from a woman in her thirties with Graves' hyperthyroidism. Both conserved end residues are part of each CDR3.

J gene: TRBJ2-5
V gene: TRBV6-2/TRBV6-3
CDR3 protein: CASSYSPSGKETQYF

J gene: TRBJ2-7
V gene: TRBV28
CDR3 protein: CASSLTGGTSYEQYF

J gene: TRBJ2-3
V gene: TRBV7-2
CDR3 protein: CASSFPGTGDTQYF

J gene: TRBJ2-5
V gene: TRBV19
CDR3 protein: CASSPDRMEETQYF

J gene: TRBJ2-5
V gene: TRBV27
CDR3 protein: CASSRSWGETQYF

J gene: TRBJ2-7
V gene: TRBV2
CDR3 protein: CAGRYRDTYEQYF

J gene: TRBJ2-1
V gene: TRBV5-1
CDR3 protein: CASSLGAGAGEGEQFF

J gene: TRBJ2-7
V gene: TRBV6-1
CDR3 protein: CASRVTREQYF

J gene: TRBJ2-3
V gene: TRBV20-1
CDR3 protein: CSARVLAGGADTQYF

J gene: TRBJ1-1
V gene: TRBV7-2
CDR3 protein: CASSLKDSGGQTEAFF

J gene: TRBJ2-1
V gene: TRBV28
CDR3 protein: CASSLGLGGVGGTGGRNEQFF

J gene: TRBJ1-1
V gene: TRBV5-1
CDR3 protein: CASSLQATAPEAFF

J gene: TRBJ1-2
V gene: TRBV12-3/TRBV12-4
CDR3 protein: CASSLAGPGYGYTF

J gene: TRBJ2-5
V gene: TRBV12-5
CDR3 protein: CASGLGLQETQYF

J gene: TRBJ1-3
V gene: TRBV28
CDR3 protein: CASSLYSSSGNTIYF

J gene: TRBJ2-7
V gene: TRBV20-1
CDR3 protein: CSARDHGASDEQYF

J gene: TRBJ2-2
V gene: TRBV9
CDR3 protein: CASSTGTILGELFF

J gene: TRBJ2-1
V gene: TRBV7-3
CDR3 protein: CASSLSTGGYQFF

J gene: TRBJ2-5
V gene: TRBV11-2
CDR3 protein: CASNLAGSRETQYF

J gene: TRBJ2-1
V gene: TRBV28
CDR3 protein: CASSSPAGNEQFF

J gene: TRBJ1-6
V gene: TRBV6-5
CDR3 protein: CASSYSLGGNSPLHF

J gene: TRBJ2-3
V gene: TRBV29-1
CDR3 protein: CSVVGGGSGSGSRGTDTQYF

J gene: TRBJ2-7
V gene: TRBV28
CDR3 protein: CASSFTGREQYF

J gene: TRBJ2-7
V gene: TRBV12-3/TRBV12-4
CDR3 protein: CASSFRTGVYEQYF

J gene: TRBJ2-2
V gene: TRBV29-1
CDR3 protein: CSVDEGNTGELFF

J gene: TRBJ2-3
V gene: TRBV4-1
CDR3 protein: CASSQDPAGLRTDTQYF

J gene: TRBJ2-3
V gene: TRBV7-2
CDR3 protein: CASSSLAAATTDTQYF

J gene: TRBJ1-1
V gene: TRBV27
CDR3 protein: CASSLFASRTEAFF

J gene: TRBJ2-1
V gene: TRBV27
CDR3 protein: CASSSWDGNEQFF

J gene: TRBJ1-5
V gene: TRBV5-6
CDR3 protein: CASSFWGPGQPQHF

J gene: TRBJ2-7
V gene: TRBV6-1
CDR3 protein: CASSVQGAYEQYF

J gene: TRBJ1-2
V gene: TRBV29-1
CDR3 protein: CSVRLRYGYTF

J gene: TRBJ1-5
V gene: TRBV4-3
CDR3 protein: CASSQDPGASQPQHF

J gene: TRBJ1-1
V gene: TRBV4-2
CDR3 protein: CASSQGTSVAFF

J gene: TRBJ2-1
V gene: TRBV2
CDR3 protein: CASSEGVSGYNEQFF

J gene: TRBJ1-5
V gene: TRBV6-1
CDR3 protein: CASSDLVSSNQPQHF

J gene: TRBJ1-2
V gene: TRBV29-1
CDR3 protein: CSVEALGYGYTF

J gene: TRBJ1-5
V gene: TRBV10-3
CDR3 protein: CAIRQNSNQPQHF

J gene: TRBJ2-7
V gene: TRBV3-1
CDR3 protein: CASSLSGGTYEQCF

J gene: TRBJ1-4
V gene: TRBV9
CDR3 protein: CASSVYGGDEKLFF

J gene: TRBJ2-1
V gene: TRBV28
CDR3 protein: CASSLSSGRVNEQFF

J gene: TRBJ2-7
V gene: TRBV30
CDR3 protein: CAWSRTSGSYEQYF

J gene: TRBJ1-5
V gene: TRBV28
CDR3 protein: CASSLWASNQPQHF

J gene: TRBJ2-7
V gene: TRBV5-6
CDR3 protein: CASSHTGTGRFYEQYF

J gene: TRBJ2-7
V gene: TRBV7-3
CDR3 protein: CASSLLPMTYEQYF

J gene: TRBJ1-2
V gene: TRBV15
CDR3 protein: CASSRNSFPYGCTF

J gene: TRBJ2-5
V gene: TRBV30
CDR3 protein: CAWGQQLETQYF

J gene: TRBJ2-7
V gene: TRBV5-1
CDR3 protein: CASSYVPRDRNYEQYF

J gene: TRBJ2-1
V gene: TRBV12-3/TRBV12-4
CDR3 protein: CASSPGTSEKINEQFF